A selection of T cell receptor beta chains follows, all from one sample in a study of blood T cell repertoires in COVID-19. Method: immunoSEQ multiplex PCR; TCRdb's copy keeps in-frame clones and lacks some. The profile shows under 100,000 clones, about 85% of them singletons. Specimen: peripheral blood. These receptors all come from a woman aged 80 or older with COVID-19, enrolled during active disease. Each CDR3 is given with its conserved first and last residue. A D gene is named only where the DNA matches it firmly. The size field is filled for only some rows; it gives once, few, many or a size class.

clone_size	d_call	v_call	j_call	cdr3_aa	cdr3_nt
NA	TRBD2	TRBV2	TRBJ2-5	CASSGDSTSGDTQYF	TGTGCCAGCAGTGGCGACAGCACTAGCGGAGATACCCAGTACTTC
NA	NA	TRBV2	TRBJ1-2	CASRGGGHYGYTF	TGTGCCAGCCGAGGGGGGGGGCACTATGGCTACACCTTC
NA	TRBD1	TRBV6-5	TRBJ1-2	CASRPWTGADGYTF	TGTGCCAGCAGGCCCTGGACAGGGGCCGATGGCTACACCTTC
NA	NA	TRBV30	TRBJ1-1	CAWSISRQNTEAFF	TGTGCCTGGAGTATTTCCCGACAGAACACTGAAGCTTTCTTT
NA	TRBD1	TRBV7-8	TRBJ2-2	CASSLRKGQAPNTGELFF	TGTGCCAGCAGCCTACGAAAGGGACAGGCCCCGAACACCGGGGAGCTGTTTTTT
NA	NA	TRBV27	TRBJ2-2	CASSFTAGELFF	TGTGCCAGCAGTTTCACGGCCGGGGAGCTGTTTTTT
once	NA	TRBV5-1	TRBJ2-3	CASSSGEYSTDTQYF	TGCGCCAGCAGTTCGGGAGAGTATAGCACAGATACGCAGTATTTT
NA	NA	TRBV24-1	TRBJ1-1	CATSSTLTGNTEAFF	TGTGCCACCAGCTCGACCCTCACAGGGAACACTGAAGCTTTCTTT
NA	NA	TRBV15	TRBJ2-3	CATSPVLATDTQYF	TGTGCCACCAGCCCTGTACTTGCTACAGATACGCAGTATTTT
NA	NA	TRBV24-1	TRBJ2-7	CATSDPGTPPVF	TGTGCCACCAGTGATCCCGGGACACCACCAGTCTTC
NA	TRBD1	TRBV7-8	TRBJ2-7	CASSLYGQGPSSYEQYF	TGTGCCAGCAGCTTATATGGACAGGGCCCTAGCTCCTACGAGCAGTACTTC
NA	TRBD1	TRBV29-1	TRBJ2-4	CSAGQGGFRAKNIQYF	TGCAGCGCAGGACAGGGCGGCTTTCGAGCCAAAAACATTCAGTACTTC
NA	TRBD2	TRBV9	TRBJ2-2	CASSVGLAGGRYTGELFF	TGTGCCAGCAGCGTAGGTCTAGCGGGAGGAAGGTACACCGGGGAGCTGTTTTTT
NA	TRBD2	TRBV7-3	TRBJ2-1	CASRPKAGVGSNEQFF	TGTGCCAGCAGGCCCAAGGCGGGAGTGGGGTCCAATGAGCAGTTCTTC
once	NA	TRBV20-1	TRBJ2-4	CSASNGERDIQYF	TGCAGTGCTAGTAACGGGGAGAGGGACATTCAGTACTTC
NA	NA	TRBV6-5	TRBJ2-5	CASREDGLGETQYF	TGTGCCAGCAGGGAGGACGGACTGGGAGAGACCCAGTACTTC
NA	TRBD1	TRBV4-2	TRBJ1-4	CASSQVLGTGTEKLFF	TGTGCCAGCAGCCAAGTATTGGGGACAGGCACTGAAAAACTGTTTTTT
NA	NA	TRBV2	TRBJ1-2	CASSVQTGLGGYTF	TGTGCCAGCAGTGTCCAGACAGGACTGGGTGGCTACACCTTC
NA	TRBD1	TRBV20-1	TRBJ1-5	CSASTGQGGMPQHF	TGCAGTGCTAGTACCGGGCAGGGGGGTATGCCCCAGCATTTT
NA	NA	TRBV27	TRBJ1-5	CASSFIWDTNQPQHF	TGTGCCAGCAGTTTCATTTGGGACACAAATCAGCCCCAGCATTTT
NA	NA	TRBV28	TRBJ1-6	CASSLGQGHPYNSPLHF	TGTGCCAGCAGTTTGGGTCAGGGCCACCCCTATAATTCACCCCTCCACTTT
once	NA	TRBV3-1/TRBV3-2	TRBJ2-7	CASSQSPSSYEQYF	TGTGCCAGCAGCCAAAGTCCTAGCTCCTACGAGCAGTACTTC
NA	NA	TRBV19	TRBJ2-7	CASSQQGRGSYEQYF	TGTGCCAGTAGTCAACAGGGCCGGGGCTCCTACGAGCAGTACTTC
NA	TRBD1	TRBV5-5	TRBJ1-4	CASSRLPDRSNEKLFF	TGTGCCAGCAGCAGACTGCCGGACAGGAGTAATGAAAAACTGTTTTTT
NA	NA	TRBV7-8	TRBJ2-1	CASSLVLATAEQFF	TGTGCCAGCAGCTTAGTACTAGCAACGGCTGAGCAGTTCTTC
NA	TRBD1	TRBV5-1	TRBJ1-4	CASRITGTGGEKLFF	TGCGCCAGCAGAATCACCGGGACAGGGGGTGAAAAACTGTTTTTT
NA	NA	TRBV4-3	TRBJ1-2	CASSQDIGTRIYGYTF	TGCGCCAGCAGCCAAGATATCGGGACACGAATCTATGGCTACACCTTC
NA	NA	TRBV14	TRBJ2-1	CASSQEVWGDEQFF	TGTGCCAGCAGCCAAGAGGTGTGGGGGGATGAGCAGTTCTTC
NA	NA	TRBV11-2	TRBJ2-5	CASSSPEGGFKETQYF	TGTGCCAGCAGCTCCCCTGAAGGAGGGTTTAAAGAGACCCAGTACTTC
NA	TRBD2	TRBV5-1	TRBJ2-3	CASSLSGAGTDTQYF	TGCGCCAGCAGCCTTAGCGGGGCGGGCACAGATACGCAGTATTTT
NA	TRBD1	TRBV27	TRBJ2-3	CASSLPAGGIADTQYF	TGTGCCAGCAGTTTGCCCGCAGGGGGCATTGCAGATACGCAGTATTTT
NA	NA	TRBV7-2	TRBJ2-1	CASSFVGTGAYNEQFF	TGTGCCAGCAGCTTCGTCGGGACTGGGGCCTACAATGAGCAGTTCTTC
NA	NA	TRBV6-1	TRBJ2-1	CASSEREKRGTPNEQFF	TGTGCCAGCAGTGAGAGGGAGAAACGCGGGACTCCGAATGAGCAGTTCTTC
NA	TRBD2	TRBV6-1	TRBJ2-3	CASSARTSGSLDTQYF	TGTGCCAGCAGTGCCCGGACTAGCGGGAGTTTGGATACGCAGTATTTT
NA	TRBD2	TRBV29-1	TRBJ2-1	CSVGGLSGRVANEQFF	TGCAGCGTTGGGGGGCTCAGCGGGAGAGTAGCAAATGAGCAGTTCTTC
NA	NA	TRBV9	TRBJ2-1	CASSSLSQGYNEQFF	TGTGCCAGCAGCTCACTCTCGCAGGGCTACAATGAGCAGTTCTTC
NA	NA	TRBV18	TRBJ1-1	CASSPGPGANTEAFF	TGTGCCAGCTCACCAGGACCAGGGGCGAACACTGAAGCTTTCTTT
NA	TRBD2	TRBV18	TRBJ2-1	CASSPGLAGDYNEQFF	TGTGCCAGCTCACCGGGACTAGCGGGGGATTACAATGAGCAGTTCTTC
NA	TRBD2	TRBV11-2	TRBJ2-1	CASSLGSTSGNYNEQFF	TGTGCCAGCAGCTTAGGGTCGACTAGCGGGAACTACAATGAGCAGTTCTTC
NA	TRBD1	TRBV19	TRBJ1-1	CASSFTGTVNTEAFF	TGTGCCAGTAGTTTCACGGGGACAGTCAACACTGAAGCTTTCTTT
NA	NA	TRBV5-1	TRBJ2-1	CASSLLQGPYNEQFF	TGCGCCAGCAGCTTGTTACAGGGTCCCTACAATGAGCAGTTCTTC